The rows below give T cell receptor beta chains drawn from one sample of a study of cytomegalovirus exposure and HLA in healthy donors. Method: immunoSEQ multiplex PCR; TCRdb's copy keeps in-frame clones and lacks some. The repertoire holds over 75,000 clones, less than 85% seen once, with 2.4% in the top ten. Input material: PBMCs. The receptors stem from a woman in her forties or fifties in good health and CMV-seronegative. CDR3s leave out the opening cysteine and the closing phenylalanine or tryptophan. Each record gives: clone size, V gene, CDR3 protein. Clone size, where shown, is once, few, many, or a class for clones that have expanded.

clone size: -; V gene: TRBV5-6; CDR3 protein: ASNLLAGTDEQF
clone size: -; V gene: TRBV15; CDR3 protein: ATSRTRASGNTIY
clone size: once; V gene: TRBV29-1; CDR3 protein: SALPLGTGISGELF
clone size: -; V gene: TRBV7-2; CDR3 protein: ASSLGPGEGQPQH
clone size: -; V gene: TRBV2; CDR3 protein: ASSTIELNTEAF
clone size: -; V gene: TRBV2; CDR3 protein: ASTPSKGHEQY
clone size: -; V gene: TRBV10-2; CDR3 protein: ASRLTSGGTDTQY
clone size: -; V gene: TRBV13; CDR3 protein: ASSLTSGRADTQY
clone size: -; V gene: TRBV18; CDR3 protein: ASSPTRDSNEKLF
clone size: -; V gene: TRBV30; CDR3 protein: AWIYRTVEKAF
clone size: once; V gene: TRBV7-9; CDR3 protein: ASSLARGLAVSYEQY
clone size: -; V gene: TRBV6-1; CDR3 protein: ASSWDRDTEAF
clone size: -; V gene: TRBV9; CDR3 protein: ASSGVAGGPTDTQY
clone size: few; V gene: TRBV19; CDR3 protein: ACNRDAYTEAF
clone size: -; V gene: TRBV6-6; CDR3 protein: ASSQHYEQY
clone size: once; V gene: TRBV15; CDR3 protein: ATSRGRLEKLF
clone size: -; V gene: TRBV11-3; CDR3 protein: ASSPGQGNDEQY
clone size: few; V gene: TRBV4-1; CDR3 protein: ASSHGGQGDTEAF
clone size: -; V gene: TRBV4-2; CDR3 protein: ASSQERIAGGPREETQY
clone size: -; V gene: TRBV28; CDR3 protein: ATAGYSGGSNTGELF
clone size: -; V gene: TRBV7-9; CDR3 protein: ASRDREKYGYT
clone size: -; V gene: TRBV2; CDR3 protein: ASSGIAGDDNQPQH
clone size: -; V gene: TRBV7-9; CDR3 protein: ASSLEQGRNEQF
clone size: -; V gene: TRBV9; CDR3 protein: ASDRAEGGYT
clone size: -; V gene: TRBV19; CDR3 protein: ARLSYGYT
clone size: -; V gene: TRBV27; CDR3 protein: ASSFRESYEQY
clone size: once; V gene: TRBV28; CDR3 protein: ASSPDRNYGYT
clone size: -; V gene: TRBV11-3; CDR3 protein: ASSSSPGGVTYEQY
clone size: -; V gene: TRBV27; CDR3 protein: ASTWGTRTGELF
clone size: -; V gene: TRBV28; CDR3 protein: ASRGTGGNQPQH
clone size: -; V gene: TRBV5-1; CDR3 protein: ASSPGQGVEETQY
clone size: -; V gene: TRBV28; CDR3 protein: ASSPRLGDYEQY
clone size: -; V gene: TRBV15; CDR3 protein: ATSRDRFLDSPLH
clone size: -; V gene: TRBV2; CDR3 protein: ASSEARQETQY
clone size: -; V gene: TRBV2; CDR3 protein: ASSGGGVQGYT
clone size: -; V gene: TRBV5-1; CDR3 protein: ASSFGGKGALTTGETQY
clone size: few; V gene: TRBV5-6; CDR3 protein: ASSLYSKAVYEAF
clone size: -; V gene: TRBV4-1; CDR3 protein: ASSQAPGDRGWSYGYT
clone size: -; V gene: TRBV19; CDR3 protein: ASRLGANEQF
clone size: -; V gene: TRBV27; CDR3 protein: ASSFAGEGEKAF
clone size: few; V gene: TRBV7-2; CDR3 protein: ASSSSAGTEAF
clone size: -; V gene: TRBV15; CDR3 protein: ATMTTGFNEKLF
clone size: -; V gene: TRBV2; CDR3 protein: ASSPIPGQGNQPQH
clone size: -; V gene: TRBV21-1; CDR3 protein: ARDRGTNQPQH
clone size: -; V gene: TRBV18; CDR3 protein: ASSPNQNSQAF
clone size: -; V gene: TRBV28; CDR3 protein: ASSLGLGGENTEAF
clone size: few; V gene: TRBV6-1; CDR3 protein: ASDWRQNYGYT
clone size: -; V gene: TRBV5-1; CDR3 protein: ASSLQDPRSPLH
clone size: once; V gene: TRBV2; CDR3 protein: ASSFSGGAIDTQY
clone size: -; V gene: TRBV5-1; CDR3 protein: ASSISQTNYGYT
clone size: -; V gene: TRBV6-6; CDR3 protein: ASSYSILSYEQY
clone size: few; V gene: TRBV28; CDR3 protein: ASSSVGQPNTEAF
clone size: few; V gene: TRBV27; CDR3 protein: ASSLGTGQNSPLH